Listed here are 18 T cell receptor beta chains from one sample, sequenced in a study of T cell responses to AZD1222 COVID-19 vaccine. Libraries were prepared by immunoSEQ multiplex PCR; TCRdb keeps only in-frame clonotypes and omits some of them. The table lists tens of thousands of clones, about 88% of them singletons, with 9.5% to 13% in the top ten. The material sequenced was peripheral blood, taken on day 0 of AZD1222 vaccination. The source is an adult in good health.

The V and J genes are TRBV29-1 and TRBJ1-3; no clear D gene. Deletions cut 0 bases from V and 5 bases from J, with 2 bases between. Germline V lookup: CDR1 SQVTM, CDR2 ANQGSEA. The CDR3 sequence is 11 residues long. The CDR3 nucleotides read TGCAGCGTTGAAGACAGAAACACCATATATTTT. Protein product: CSVEDRNTIYF.

The V and J genes are TRBV28 and TRBJ2-5, with a tentative D call TRBD2 (5 bases). Trimming took 4 bases from V and 5 from J, leaving 17 bases between them. Germline V lookup: CDR1 MDHEN, CDR2 SYDVKM. CDR3 length: 15 residues. The CDR3 region has the DNA TGTGCCAGCAGTTCGGGCTCTCGGAGGTGGGAGACCCAGTACTTC. This gives the protein CASSSGSRRWETQYF. Using reference TRBV28 and TRBJ2-5 for the parts outside the CDR3, the full variable domain is DVKVTQSSRYLVKRTGEKVFLECVQDMDHENMFWYRQDPGLGLRLIYFSYDVKMKEKGDIPEGYSVSREKKERFSLILESASTNQTSMYLCASSSGSRRWETQYFGPGTRLLVL.

This chain joins TRBV3-1 (or the pseudogene TRBV3-2) and TRBJ2-3, with unresolved D. V shed 3 bases and J shed 1 base, with 5 bases lying between them. Per the germline V gene, CDR1 is LGHDT and CDR2 is YNNKEL (reference sequence). CDR3 length equals 13 residues. The DNA for the CDR3 is TGTGCCAGCAGCCAGCGCCGCACAGATACGCAGTATTTT. It encodes CASSQRRTDTQYF.

CDR3 loop: CASQTSTSGGSYEQYV. Written as DNA, the CDR3 is TGTGCCAGTCAAACCTCCACTAGCGGGGGCTCCTACGAGCAGTACGTC. The rearrangement joins TRBV7-9 to TRBJ2-7, with 11 nucleotides matching TRBD2. V shed 9 bases, J shed 0 bases, and the junction held 10 bases outside the gene matches. CDR1 and CDR2 (germline): SEHNR, FQNEAQ (reference sequence). The CDR3 contains 16 residues.

The V and J genes are TRBV2 and TRBJ1-1; 7 bases are shared with TRBD1. This CDR3 comprises 12 residues. V shed 6 bases and J 7 bases; nucleotides not matched to a gene: 5. Germline V lookup: CDR1 SNHLY, CDR2 FYNNEI. CDR3 nucleotide sequence: TGTGCCAGCAGCCTGCAGGGGGTTGAAGCTTTCTTT. Translated: CASSLQGVEAFF. The full variable domain, its missing parts supplied by reference TRBV2 and TRBJ1-1, is EPEVTQTPSHQVTQMGQEVILRCVPISNHLYFYWYRQILGQKVEFLVSFYNNEISEKSEIFDDQFSVERPDGSNFTLKIRSTKLEDSAMYFCASSLQGVEAFFGQGTRLTVV.

The V and J genes are TRBV19 and TRBJ1-4; TRBD1 agrees at 8 bases. The CDR3 is 16 amino acids. J lost 1 base, V lost 4 bases, and 5 bases had no gene match. CDR1 is LNHDA and CDR2 is SQIVND in the germline V gene (reference sequence). The CDR3 DNA reads TGTGCCAGTAGTAGCCAGGGGGCGAGAACTAATGAAAAACTGTTTTTT. It yields the protein CASSSQGARTNEKLFF.

The chain combines TRBV18 with TRBJ1-2; unclear D gene. V was cut by 2 bases and J by 0 bases, with 13 bases left in between. CDR3 length: 16 amino acids. From germline, CDR1 is KGHSH and CDR2 LQKENI. CDR3 amino acids: CASSPMERTTNYGYTF. The CDR3 coding sequence is TGTGCCAGCTCACCAATGGAACGGACTACTAACTATGGCTACACCTTC.

This clone was counted once. The chain carries TRBV29-1 and TRBJ2-7; unclear D gene. CDR3 length: 12 amino acids. Trimming cost V 5 bases and J 1 base, with 9 bases left between them. Per germline, CDR1 SQVTM and CDR2 ANQGSEA. This CDR3 reads CSVSYSSYEQYV. DNA for the CDR3: TGCAGCGTTTCGTACAGTTCCTACGAGCAGTACGTC.

This chain uses TRBV30 with TRBJ1-4, with no clear D. This CDR3 spans 12 amino acids. Trimming removed 3 bases from V and 11 bases from J, with 13 bases in between. CDR1 is GTSNPN, CDR2 SVGIG, per germline (reference sequence). The CDR3 DNA is TGTGCCTGGAGCGAGACCACCCGGAAACTGTTTTTT. This translates into CAWSETTRKLFF.

The V call is TRBV7-2, the J call TRBJ1-2; D gene unclear. The germline gives CDR1 SGHTA, CDR2 FQGNSA. Trimming removed 5 bases from V and 0 bases from J, with 10 bases in between. CDR3 length equals 14 residues. In nucleotides, the CDR3 is TGTGCCAGCAGCCGGACCCGGGCTAACTATGGCTACACCTTC. Its translation is CASSRTRANYGYTF.

V is TRBV14 and J is TRBJ1-5; D is possibly TRBD1 (6 bases). The CDR3 consists of 14 residues. The germline gives CDR1 SGHDN, CDR2 FVKESK. The V and J ends lost 4 bases and 3 bases respectively, with 10 bases between them. CDR3 sequence: CASSRMGANQPQHF. CDR3 coding DNA: TGTGCCAGCAGCCGAATGGGGGCCAATCAGCCCCAGCATTTT.

Only a few counts were recorded for this clone. This chain uses TRBV2 with TRBJ2-7; D remains unclear. Trimming stripped 5 bases from V and 1 base from J, with 3 bases between. Germline CDR1 and CDR2: SNHLY and FYNNEI. CDR3 length equals 11 residues. The CDR3 is CASSRSYEQYF. The CDR3, as DNA: TGTGCCAGCAGTCGATCCTACGAGCAGTACTTC. Full variable domain (rest looked up from reference TRBV2 and TRBJ2-7): EPEVTQTPSHQVTQMGQEVILRCVPISNHLYFYWYRQILGQKVEFLVSFYNNEISEKSEIFDDQFSVERPDGSNFTLKIRSTKLEDSAMYFCASSRSYEQYFGPGTRLTVT.

This chain's CDR3 is CATSRGGTSGSYEQYF. CDR3 nucleotides: TGTGCCACCAGCAGAGGGGGGACTAGCGGATCCTACGAGCAGTACTTC. V and J are TRBV15 and TRBJ2-7; 11 bases line up with TRBD2. V lost 1 base to trimming and J lost 1 base; unmatched junction nucleotides: 3. CDR3 length: 16 amino acids. Germline loops: CDR1 LNHNV, CDR2 YYDKDF (reference sequence).

The rearrangement links TRBV10-2 to TRBJ1-1; 7 bases fit TRBD1. The CDR3 covers 14 residues. In germline, CDR1 is WSHSY, CDR2 SAAADI. Losses at the gene ends were 7 bases for V and 7 bases for J; bases not matched to a gene: 12. This CDR3 is CASKPGKDRDEAFF. CDR3 DNA: TGCGCCAGCAAGCCGGGAAAAGACAGGGATGAAGCTTTCTTT.

This chain connects TRBV5-4 to TRBJ2-1, with D maybe TRBD2 (5 bases). The CDR3 has 14 residues. The V end was cut by 4 bases, the J end by 3 bases, with 11 bases between. The germline V gene has CDR1 SGHNT and CDR2 YYREEE (reference sequence). The CDR3 is CASSGGLFYNEQFF. CDR3 nucleotide sequence: TGTGCCAGCAGCGGCGGACTTTTCTACAATGAGCAGTTCTTC. Using reference TRBV5-4 and TRBJ2-1 for the parts outside the CDR3, the full variable domain is ETGVTQSPTHLIKTRGQQVTLRCSSQSGHNTVSWYQQALGQGPQFIFQYYREEENGRGNFPPRFSGLQFPNYSSELNVNALELDDSALYLCASSGGLFYNEQFFGPGTRLTVL.

This clone has only a few counts. The chain links TRBV28 to TRBJ1-4; D is undetermined. Germline assignment: CDR1 MDHEN and CDR2 SYDVKM. This CDR3 has 16 residues. Trimming took off 6 bases at V and 2 bases at J, with 16 bases between the two ends. CDR3 bases: TGTGCCAGCAGCCTCTATGGGGATCGGACTAATGAAAAACTGTTTTTT. Its translation is CASSLYGDRTNEKLFF.

The V call is TRBV14, the J call TRBJ2-1; the D is unclear. Trimming stripped 3 bases from V and 2 bases from J, with 8 bases between. The CDR3 length is 14 residues. CDR1 and CDR2 (germline): SGHDN, FVKESK. This CDR3 reads CASSHLGTYNEQFF. CDR3 sequence (DNA): TGTGCCAGCAGCCACCTAGGGACCTACAATGAGCAGTTCTTC.

The genes are TRBV30 and TRBJ1-2; TRBD1 might be the D (6 bases). The CDR3 has 16 residues. V lost 5 bases and J lost 4, with 23 bases in between. Germline V gene data show CDR1 as GTSNPN and CDR2 as SVGIG (reference sequence). The CDR3 spells CAWETGSSPAAYGYTF. The CDR3 nucleotides read TGTGCCTGGGAGACAGGAAGTTCCCCCGCGGCCTATGGCTACACCTTC.